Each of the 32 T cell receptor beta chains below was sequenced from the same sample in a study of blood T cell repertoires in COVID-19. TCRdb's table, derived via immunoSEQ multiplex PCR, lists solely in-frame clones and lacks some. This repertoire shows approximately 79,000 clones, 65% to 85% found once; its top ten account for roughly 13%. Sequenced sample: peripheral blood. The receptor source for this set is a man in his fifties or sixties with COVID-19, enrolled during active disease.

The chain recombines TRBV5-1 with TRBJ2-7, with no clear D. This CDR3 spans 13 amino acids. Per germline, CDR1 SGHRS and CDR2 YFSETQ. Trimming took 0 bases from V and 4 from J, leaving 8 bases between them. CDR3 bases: TGCGCCAGCAGCTTGGAATGGGCTTACGAGCAGTACTTC. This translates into CASSLEWAYEQYF. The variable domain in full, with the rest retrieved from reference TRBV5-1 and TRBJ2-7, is KAGVTQTPRYLIKTRGQQVTLSCSPISGHRSVSWYQQTPGQGLQFLFEYFSETQRNKGNFPGRFSGRQFSNSRSEMNVSTLELGDSALYLCASSLEWAYEQYFGPGTRLTVT.

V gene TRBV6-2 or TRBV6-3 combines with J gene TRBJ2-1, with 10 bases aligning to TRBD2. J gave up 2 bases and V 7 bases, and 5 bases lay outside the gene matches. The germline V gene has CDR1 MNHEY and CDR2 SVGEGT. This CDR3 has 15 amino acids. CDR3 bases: TGTGCCAGCATCCCTAGCGGGAGAACCTACAATGAGCAGTTCTTC. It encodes CASIPSGRTYNEQFF.

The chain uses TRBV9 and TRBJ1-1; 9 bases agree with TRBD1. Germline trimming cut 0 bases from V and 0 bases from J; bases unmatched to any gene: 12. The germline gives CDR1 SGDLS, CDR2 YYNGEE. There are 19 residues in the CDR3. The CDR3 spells CASSVATPTGGPLNTEAFF. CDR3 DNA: TGTGCCAGCAGCGTAGCTACACCCACAGGGGGCCCCCTGAACACTGAAGCTTTCTTT.

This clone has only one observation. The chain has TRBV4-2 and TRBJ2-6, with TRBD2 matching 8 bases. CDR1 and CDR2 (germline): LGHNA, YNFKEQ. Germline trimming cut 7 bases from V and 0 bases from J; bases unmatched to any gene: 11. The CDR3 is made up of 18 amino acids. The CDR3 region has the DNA TGTGCCAGCACCCCCCGGCGGGAGGTAAACTCTGGGGCCAACGTCCTGACTTTC. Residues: CASTPRREVNSGANVLTF.

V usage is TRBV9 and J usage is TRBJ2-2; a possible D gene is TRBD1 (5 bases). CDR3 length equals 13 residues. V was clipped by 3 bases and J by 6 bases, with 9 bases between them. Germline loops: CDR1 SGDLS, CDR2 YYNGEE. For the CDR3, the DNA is TGTGCCAGCAGCGCCCAGGGCCCCGGGGAGCTGTTTTTT. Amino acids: CASSAQGPGELFF.

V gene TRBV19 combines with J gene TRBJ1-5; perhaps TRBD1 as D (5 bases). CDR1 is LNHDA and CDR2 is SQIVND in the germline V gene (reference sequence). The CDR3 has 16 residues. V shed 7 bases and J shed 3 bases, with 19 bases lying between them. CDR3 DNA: TGTGCCAGTAAGAAAGGGGAGGATGGGGTCAATCAGCCCCAGCATTTT. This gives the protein CASKKGEDGVNQPQHF.

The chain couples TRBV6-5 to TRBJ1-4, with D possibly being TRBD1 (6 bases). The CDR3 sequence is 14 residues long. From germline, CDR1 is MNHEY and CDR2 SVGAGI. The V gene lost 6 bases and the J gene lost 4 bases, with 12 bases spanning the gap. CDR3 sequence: CASRVGGLNEKLFF. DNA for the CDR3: TGTGCCAGCAGGGTGGGGGGGCTTAATGAAAAACTGTTTTTT.

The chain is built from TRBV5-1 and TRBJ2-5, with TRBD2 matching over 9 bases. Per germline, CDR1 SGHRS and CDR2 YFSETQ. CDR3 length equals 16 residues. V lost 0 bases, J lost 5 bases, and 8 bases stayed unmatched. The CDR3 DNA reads TGCGCCAGCAGCTTGGTTGTAGCGGGAGATGAGGAGACCCAGTACTTC. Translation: CASSLVVAGDEETQYF.

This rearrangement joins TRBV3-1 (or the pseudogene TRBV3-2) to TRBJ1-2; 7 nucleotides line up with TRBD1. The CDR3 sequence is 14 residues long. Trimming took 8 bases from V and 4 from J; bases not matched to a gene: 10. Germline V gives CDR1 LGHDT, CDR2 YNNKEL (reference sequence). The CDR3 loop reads CASRRDSAFYGYTF. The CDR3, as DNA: TGTGCCAGCCGCCGGGACAGCGCCTTCTATGGCTACACCTTC.

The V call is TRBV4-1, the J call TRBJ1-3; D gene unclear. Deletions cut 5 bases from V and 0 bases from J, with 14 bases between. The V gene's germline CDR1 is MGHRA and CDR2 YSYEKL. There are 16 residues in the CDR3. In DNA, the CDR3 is TGCGCCAGCAGCGAAAGACACCTGAGCTCTGGAAACACCATATATTTT. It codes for CASSERHLSSGNTIYF.

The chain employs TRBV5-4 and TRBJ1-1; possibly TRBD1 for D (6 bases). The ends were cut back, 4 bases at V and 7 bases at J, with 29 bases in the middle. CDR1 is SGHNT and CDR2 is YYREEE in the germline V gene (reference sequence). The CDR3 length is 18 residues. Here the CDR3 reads CASSPGVAGVGGPREAFF. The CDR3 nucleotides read TGTGCCAGCAGCCCAGGAGTTGCGGGGGTTGGGGGGCCCCGTGAAGCTTTCTTT.

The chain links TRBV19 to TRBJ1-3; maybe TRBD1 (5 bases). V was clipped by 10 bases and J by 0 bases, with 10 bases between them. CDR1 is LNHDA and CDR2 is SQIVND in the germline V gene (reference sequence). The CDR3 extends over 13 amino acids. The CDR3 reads CATDSFSGNTIYF. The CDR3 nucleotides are TGTGCCACCGACAGTTTCTCTGGAAACACCATATATTTT.

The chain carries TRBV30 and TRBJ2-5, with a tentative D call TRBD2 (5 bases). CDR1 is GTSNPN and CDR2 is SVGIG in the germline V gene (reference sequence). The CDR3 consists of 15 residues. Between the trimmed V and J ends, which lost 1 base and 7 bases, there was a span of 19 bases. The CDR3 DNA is TGTGCCTGGAGTGACGGACTCTCTAATGGTGTGACCCAGTACTTC. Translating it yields CAWSDGLSNGVTQYF.

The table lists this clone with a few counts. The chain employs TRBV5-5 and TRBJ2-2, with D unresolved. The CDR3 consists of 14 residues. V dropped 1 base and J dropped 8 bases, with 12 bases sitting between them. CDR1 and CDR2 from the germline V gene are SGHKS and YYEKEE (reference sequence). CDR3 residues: CASSLRQAFGELFF. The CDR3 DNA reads TGTGCCAGCAGCTTGCGGCAGGCCTTTGGGGAGCTGTTTTTT.

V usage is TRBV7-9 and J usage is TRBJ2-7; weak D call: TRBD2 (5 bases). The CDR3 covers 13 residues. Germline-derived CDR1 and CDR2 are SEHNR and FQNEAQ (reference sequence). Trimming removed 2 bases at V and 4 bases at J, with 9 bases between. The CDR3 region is CASSLLAGYEQYF. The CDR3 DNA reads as TGTGCCAGCAGCTTACTAGCAGGTTACGAGCAGTACTTC.

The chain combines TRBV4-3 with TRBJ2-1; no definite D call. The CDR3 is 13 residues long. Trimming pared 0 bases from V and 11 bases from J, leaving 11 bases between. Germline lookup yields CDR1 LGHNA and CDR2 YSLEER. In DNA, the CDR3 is TGCGCCAGCAGCCAAGATCTGGCGGAAAAGCAGTTCTTC. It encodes CASSQDLAEKQFF.

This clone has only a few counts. The CDR3 nucleotides are TGTGCCAGCAGCTCCTCCCCGGGGGAGACCCAGTACTTC. It codes for CASSSSPGETQYF. This chain joins TRBV11-3 and TRBJ2-5; perhaps TRBD2 as D (5 bases). The CDR3 consists of 13 residues. Trimming cost V 4 bases and J 5 bases, with 11 bases left between them. Germline loops: CDR1 SGHNT, CDR2 YENEEA. The entire variable domain, with the rest obtained from reference TRBV11-3 and TRBJ2-5, is as follows: EAGVVQSPRYKIIEKKQPVAFWCNPISGHNTLYWYLQNLGQGPELLIRYENEEAVDDSQLPKDRFSAERLKGVDSTLKIQPAELGDSAVYLCASSSSPGETQYFGPGTRLLVL.

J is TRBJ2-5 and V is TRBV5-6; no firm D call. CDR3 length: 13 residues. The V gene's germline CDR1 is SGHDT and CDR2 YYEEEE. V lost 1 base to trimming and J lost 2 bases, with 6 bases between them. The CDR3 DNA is TGTGCCAGCAGCTTGTCGGTGCAAGAGACCCAGTACTTC. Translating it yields CASSLSVQETQYF.

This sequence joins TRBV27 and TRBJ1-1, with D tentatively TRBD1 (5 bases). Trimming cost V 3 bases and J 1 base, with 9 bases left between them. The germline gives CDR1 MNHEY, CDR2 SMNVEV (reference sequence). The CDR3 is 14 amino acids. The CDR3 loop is CASSFLGANTEAFF. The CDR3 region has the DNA TGTGCCAGCAGTTTTTTAGGGGCGAACACTGAAGCTTTCTTT.

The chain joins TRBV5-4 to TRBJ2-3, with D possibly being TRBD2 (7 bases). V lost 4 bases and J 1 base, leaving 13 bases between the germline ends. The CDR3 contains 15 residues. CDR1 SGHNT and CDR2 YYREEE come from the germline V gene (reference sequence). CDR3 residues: CASSLGAGGTDTQYF. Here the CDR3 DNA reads TGTGCCAGCAGCCTGGGGGCGGGGGGCACAGATACGCAGTATTTT.

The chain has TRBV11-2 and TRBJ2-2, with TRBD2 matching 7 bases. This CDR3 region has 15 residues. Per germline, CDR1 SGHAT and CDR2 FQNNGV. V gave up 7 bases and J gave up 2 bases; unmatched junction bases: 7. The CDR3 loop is CASTSGLRNTGELFF. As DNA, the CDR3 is TGTGCCAGCACCTCGGGACTACGTAACACCGGGGAGCTGTTTTTT.

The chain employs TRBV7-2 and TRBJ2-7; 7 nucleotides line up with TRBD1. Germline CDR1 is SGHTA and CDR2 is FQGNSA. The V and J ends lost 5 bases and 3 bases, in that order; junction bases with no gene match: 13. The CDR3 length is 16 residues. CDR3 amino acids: CASSPRSGQKSYEQYF. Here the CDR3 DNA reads TGTGCCAGCAGCCCGAGATCGGGACAGAAAAGCTACGAGCAGTACTTC.

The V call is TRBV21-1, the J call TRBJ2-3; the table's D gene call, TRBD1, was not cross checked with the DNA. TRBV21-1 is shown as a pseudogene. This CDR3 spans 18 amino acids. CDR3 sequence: CASSKFPGRPRSTDTQYF. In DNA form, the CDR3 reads TGTGCCAGCAGCAAATTCCCTGGCAGGCCAAGAAGCACAGATACGCAGTATTTT.

CDR3 sequence (DNA): TGTGCCAGCAGCTTAAGTGGGGACAGGCCAACCTACGAGCAGTACTTC. Protein sequence: CASSLSGDRPTYEQYF. The V call is TRBV7-8, the J call TRBJ2-7, with TRBD1 matching 8 bases. V was clipped by 2 bases and J by 2 bases; unmatched bases: 8. From germline, CDR1 is SGHVS and CDR2 FQNEAQ. The CDR3 consists of 16 residues.

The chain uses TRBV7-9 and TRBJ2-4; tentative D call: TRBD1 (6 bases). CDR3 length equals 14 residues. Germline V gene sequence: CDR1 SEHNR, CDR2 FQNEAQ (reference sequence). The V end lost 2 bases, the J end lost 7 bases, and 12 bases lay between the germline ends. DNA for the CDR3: TGTGCCAGCAGCTTACAGTCAGGGGTGAACATTCAGTACTTC. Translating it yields CASSLQSGVNIQYF. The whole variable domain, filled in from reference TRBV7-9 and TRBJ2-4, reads DTGVSQNPRHKITKRGQNVTFRCDPISEHNRLYWYRQTLGQGPEFLTYFQNEAQLEKSRLLSDRFSAERPKGSFSTLEIQRTEQGDSAMYLCASSLQSGVNIQYFGAGTRLSVL.

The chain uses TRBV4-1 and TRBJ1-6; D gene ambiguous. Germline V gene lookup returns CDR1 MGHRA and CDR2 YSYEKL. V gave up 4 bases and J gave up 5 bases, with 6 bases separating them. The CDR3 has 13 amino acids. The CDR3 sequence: CASSLRNNSPLHF. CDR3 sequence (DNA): TGCGCCAGCAGCCTCAGGAATAATTCACCCCTCCACTTT.

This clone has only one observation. CDR3 amino acids: CATSRRTGDEQFF. CDR3 nucleotide sequence: TGTGCCACCAGCCGGCGGACTGGGGATGAGCAGTTCTTC. V usage is TRBV15 and J usage is TRBJ2-1; a weak D match, TRBD2 (5 bases). The CDR3 totals 13 residues. Per germline, CDR1 LNHNV and CDR2 YYDKDF (reference sequence). Trimming left V 5 bases short and J 8 bases short, with 13 bases between.

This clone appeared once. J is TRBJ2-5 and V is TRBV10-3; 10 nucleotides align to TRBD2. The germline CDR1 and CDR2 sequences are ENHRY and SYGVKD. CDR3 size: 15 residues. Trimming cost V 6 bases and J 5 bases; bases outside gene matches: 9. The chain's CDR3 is CAISDPIAGGETQYF. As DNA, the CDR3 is TGTGCCATCAGCGACCCCATAGCGGGAGGTGAGACCCAGTACTTC.

The CDR3 loop is CASSVSPGQGSSNQPQHF. The CDR3 coding sequence is TGTGCCAGCAGTGTTTCACCGGGACAGGGGTCGAGCAATCAGCCCCAGCATTTT. The J gene is TRBJ1-5, the V gene TRBV2; the match to TRBD1 covers 10 bases. Trimming removed 4 bases from V and 1 base from J; junction bases left unmatched: 10. The CDR3 consists of 18 residues. The germline V gene encodes CDR1 SNHLY and CDR2 FYNNEI.

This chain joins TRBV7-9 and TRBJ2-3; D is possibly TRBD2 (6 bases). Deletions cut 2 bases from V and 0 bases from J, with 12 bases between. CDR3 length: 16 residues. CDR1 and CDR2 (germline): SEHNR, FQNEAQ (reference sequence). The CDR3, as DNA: TGTGCCAGCAGCTTATTCCCTAGCGCAAGCACAGATACGCAGTATTTT. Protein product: CASSLFPSASTDTQYF.

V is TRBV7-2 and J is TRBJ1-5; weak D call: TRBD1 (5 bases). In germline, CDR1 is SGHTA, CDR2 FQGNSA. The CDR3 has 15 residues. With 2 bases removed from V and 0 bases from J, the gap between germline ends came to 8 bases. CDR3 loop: CASSLYGGSNQPQHF. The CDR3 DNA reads TGTGCCAGCAGCTTATACGGGGGTAGCAATCAGCCCCAGCATTTT.

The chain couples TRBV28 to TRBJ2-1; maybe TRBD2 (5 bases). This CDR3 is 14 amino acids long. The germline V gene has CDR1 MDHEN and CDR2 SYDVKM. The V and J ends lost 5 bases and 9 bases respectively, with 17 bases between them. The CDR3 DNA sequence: TGTGCCAGCAGTCTCCCGGGGAGTCAGATTGAGCAGTTCTTC. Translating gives CASSLPGSQIEQFF.